In this sample, the clone carrying this TCR beta chain turned up a few times. The entry originates in a study of post-analysis software for immune sequencing data. Prepared TCR beta cDNA libraries contained unique molecular identifiers. TCRdb passed the PCR reads through MiXCR, listing each CDR3 protein once. The sample contains about 400,000 distinct CDR3 sequences, roughly 30% of which appear only once. The receptor comes from a girl aged 10 to 17 with multiple sclerosis. The sample comprised blood.

CDR3 sequence: CSARGTSGGFRANEQFF. The CDR3 DNA is TGCAGTGCTAGGGGGACTAGCGGGGGGTTCAGAGCCAATGAGCAGTTCTTC. This chain connects TRBV20-1 to TRBJ2-1; 15 nucleotides agree with TRBD2. Germline loops: CDR1 DFQATT, CDR2 SNEGSKA (reference sequence). V lost 3 bases and J lost 6; bases outside the gene matches: 9. The CDR3 sequence is 17 residues long.